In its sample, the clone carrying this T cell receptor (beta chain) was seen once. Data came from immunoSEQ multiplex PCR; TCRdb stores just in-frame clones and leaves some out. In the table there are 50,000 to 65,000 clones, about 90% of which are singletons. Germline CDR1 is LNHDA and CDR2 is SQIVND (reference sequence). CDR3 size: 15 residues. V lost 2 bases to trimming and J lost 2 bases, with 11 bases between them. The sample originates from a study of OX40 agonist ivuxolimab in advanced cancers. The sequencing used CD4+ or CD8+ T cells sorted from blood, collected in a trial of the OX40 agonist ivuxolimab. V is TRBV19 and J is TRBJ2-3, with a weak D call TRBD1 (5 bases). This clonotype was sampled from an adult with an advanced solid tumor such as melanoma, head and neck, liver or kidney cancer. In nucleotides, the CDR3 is TGTGCCAGTAGTATAACATTGACAGTCACAGATACGCAGTATTTT. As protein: CASSITLTVTDTQYF.